These 17 T cell receptor beta chains were sequenced from one sample in a study of spatial heterogeneity in lung cancer. Overall study findings and caveats: Tracking of tumor mutation counts was seen in expanded intratumoral alpha and beta TCR counts.

One entry per CDR3 protein results from TCRdb running MiXCR on the 5' RACE reads. The data contain fewer than 30,000 distinct CDR3 sequences, just over 7% of them singletons. These TCRs' antigens remain unknown. Time point denoted: sample taken at primary tumor resection. Sequenced material: lung tumor tissue, taken at surgery. Receptors originate from a male donor with early-stage non-small cell lung cancer.

This clonotype occurred many times. This chain links TRBV5-1 with TRBJ1-5, with TRBD1 matching over 7 bases. J gave up 6 bases and V 2 bases, and 8 bases lay outside the gene matches. The CDR3 has 15 amino acids. The germline V gene has CDR1 SGHRS and CDR2 YFSETQ. The CDR3 sequence: CASSFRGGEGQPQHF. CDR3 nucleotide sequence: TGCGCCAGCAGCTTCCGAGGGGGCGAAGGTCAGCCCCAGCATTTT.

J is TRBJ1-5 and V is TRBV28; 8 nucleotides line up with TRBD1. Losses at the gene ends were 5 bases for V and 3 bases for J; bases not matched to a gene: 9. CDR1 is MDHEN and CDR2 is SYDVKM in the germline V gene. There are 16 residues in the CDR3. CDR3 nucleotides: TGTGCCAGCAGTCATCTGACAGGGGACGCCAATCAGCCCCAGCATTTT. It yields the protein CASSHLTGDANQPQHF.

Many counts were recorded for this clonotype. This chain uses TRBV5-1 with TRBJ2-7, with D possibly being TRBD2 (5 bases). V lost 1 base, J lost 6 bases, and 17 bases lay in between. The CDR3 is 15 residues long. CDR1 is SGHRS, CDR2 YFSETQ, per germline. CDR3 amino acids: CASSLQAGPSSEQYF. The CDR3, as DNA: TGCGCCAGCAGCTTGCAGGCGGGTCCAAGCAGCGAGCAGTACTTC.

Only a few counts were recorded for this clonotype. This rearrangement joins TRBV3-1 to TRBJ2-1, with 7 nucleotides matching TRBD1. This CDR3 is built from 14 residues. J lost 6 bases, V lost 4 bases, and 6 bases had no gene match. The germline V gene has CDR1 LGHDT and CDR2 YNNKEL (reference sequence). This CDR3 reads CASSPWTGTNEQFF. As DNA, the CDR3 is TGTGCCAGCAGCCCATGGACAGGAACCAATGAGCAGTTCTTC.

Ten or more counts support this clonotype. The V gene is TRBV20-1, the J gene TRBJ1-2; the D gene is possibly TRBD1 (6 bases). CDR1 is DFQATT, CDR2 SNEGSKA, per germline (reference sequence). The CDR3 runs 12 residues. Trimming cost V 6 bases and J 5 bases, with 13 bases left between them. DNA for the CDR3: TGCAGTGCCGCGGACAGCTATTATGGCTACACCTTC. Translation: CSAADSYYGYTF.

This clonotype was observed many times. The chain's CDR3 is CATRSGPYNEQFF. CDR3 sequence (DNA): TGTGCCACCAGGTCGGGGCCCTACAATGAGCAGTTCTTC. The chain couples TRBV15 to TRBJ2-1; either TRBD1 or TRBD2 may supply D (5 bases each). V lost 6 bases and J 2 bases, leaving 8 bases between the germline ends. Germline CDR1 and CDR2: LNHNV and YYDKDF (reference sequence). The CDR3 consists of 13 residues.

This clonotype came up many times. The chain is built from TRBV10-3 and TRBJ2-3; TRBD2 aligns across 11 bases. The CDR3 totals 15 residues. In germline, CDR1 is ENHRY, CDR2 SYGVKD. Germline trimming cut 4 bases from V and 4 bases from J; bases unmatched to any gene: 4. CDR3 protein: CAISGGLAAADTQYF. As DNA, the CDR3 is TGTGCCATCAGTGGGGGACTAGCGGCTGCAGATACGCAGTATTTT.

This clonotype was observed a few times. The genes are TRBV6-6 and TRBJ2-7; 7 nucleotides match TRBD1. Looked up from germline, CDR1 is MNHNY and CDR2 is SVGAGI (reference sequence). V shed 2 bases, J shed 2 bases, and the junction held 6 bases outside the gene matches. This CDR3 has 15 amino acids. The CDR3 DNA reads as TGTGCCAGCAGTTACAACCAGGGGGATACCTACGAGCAGTACTTC. This sequence encodes CASSYNQGDTYEQYF.

At least ten counts were recorded for this clonotype. The chain uses TRBV6-6 and TRBJ1-6; D remains unclear. Trimming stripped 5 bases from V and 5 bases from J, with 7 bases between. Germline CDR1 and CDR2: MNHNY and SVGAGI (reference sequence). The CDR3 has 13 amino acids. The CDR3 DNA reads TGTGCCAGCAGTAGGGTCCATAATTCACCCCTCCACTTT. Translated, it gives CASSRVHNSPLHF.

This clonotype showed up just a few times. The chain employs TRBV2 and TRBJ2-6; no clear D gene. Germline CDR1 reads SNHLY; CDR2 reads FYNNEI. The CDR3 covers 14 residues. With 3 bases removed from V and 0 bases from J, the gap between germline ends came to 3 bases. The DNA for the CDR3 is TGTGCCAGCAGTGAGGCCTCTGGGGCCAACGTCCTGACTTTC. It specifies CASSEASGANVLTF. Full variable domain (outside the CDR3, taken from reference TRBV2 and TRBJ2-6): EPEVTQTPSHQVTQMGQEVILRCVPISNHLYFYWYRQILGQKVEFLVSFYNNEISEKSEIFDDQFSVERPDGSNFTLKIRSTKLEDSAMYFCASSEASGANVLTFGAGSRLTVL.

This clonotype was counted many times. This chain links TRBV20-1 with TRBJ1-2, with D uncertain. V was pared by 1 base and J by 8 bases, with 20 bases between. Germline values: CDR1 DFQATT, CDR2 SNEGSKA (reference sequence). The CDR3 has 15 amino acids. The CDR3 region has the DNA TGCAGTGCTAGAGCCCCCGACTATTACTATAGGGGCTACACCTTC. It translates to CSARAPDYYYRGYTF.

Many counts were recorded for this clonotype. The rearrangement uses TRBV6-2 or TRBV6-3 and TRBJ2-3, with 9 bases identical to TRBD1. Unmatched junction bases numbered 1, after V lost 6 bases and J lost 3 bases. CDR1 and CDR2 (germline): MNHEY, SVGEGT. CDR3 length: 13 residues. The CDR3 region is CASRGTGTDTQYF. The CDR3, as DNA: TGTGCCAGCAGGGGGACAGGGACAGATACGCAGTATTTT.

The chain carries TRBV30 and TRBJ2-3, with 9 bases aligning to TRBD1. The V and J ends lost 3 bases and 6 bases, in that order; junction bases with no gene match: 10. The germline gives CDR1 GTSNPN, CDR2 SVGIG (reference sequence). CDR3 length: 15 amino acids. Written as DNA, the CDR3 is TGTGCCTGGAGGCCGGGACAGGGAAGTGCGGATACGCAGTATTTT. This sequence encodes CAWRPGQGSADTQYF.

This clonotype was recorded a few times. This rearrangement joins TRBV20-1 to TRBJ1-1; no clear D. Germline loops: CDR1 DFQATT, CDR2 SNEGSKA (reference sequence). V lost 3 bases to trimming and J lost 2 bases, with 10 bases between them. The CDR3 extends over 13 amino acids. The CDR3 loop is CSARGLLNTEAFF. Written as DNA, the CDR3 is TGCAGTGCTAGGGGCCTACTAAACACTGAAGCTTTCTTT.

A single count supports this clonotype. Just one base apart from a much larger clone, this may be a read error. V and J are TRBV12-3 or TRBV12-4 and TRBJ1-6; D unclear. This CDR3 contains 13 residues. CDR3 in amino acids: CASSQGWGSSLHF. The DNA for the CDR3 is TGTGCCAGCAGCCAAGGTTGGGGTTCATCCCTCCACTTT.

The chain combines TRBV5-4 with TRBJ2-2, with D uncertain. The CDR3 sequence is 14 residues long. From germline, CDR1 is SGHNT and CDR2 YYREEE (reference sequence). With 4 bases removed from V and 5 bases from J, the gap between germline ends came to 12 bases. CDR3 nucleotide sequence: TGTGCCAGCAGCCTTCGCGTCGGGACCGGGGAGCTGTTTTTT. Translation gives CASSLRVGTGELFF.

This clonotype was found many times. V is TRBV4-3 and J is TRBJ1-5; D is undetermined. Per germline, CDR1 LGHNA and CDR2 YSLEER. The ends were cut back, 0 bases at V and 0 bases at J, with 12 bases in the middle. This CDR3 comprises 17 residues. The CDR3 sequence: CASSQDPMGYSNQPQHF. Written as DNA, the CDR3 is TGCGCCAGCAGCCAAGATCCAATGGGTTATAGCAATCAGCCCCAGCATTTT.